Listed here are 30 T cell receptor beta chains from one sample, sequenced in a study of T cell changes during pregnancy in multiple sclerosis. Generated by immunoSEQ multiplex PCR, the TCRdb table keeps only in-frame clones and is missing some. Among more than 65,000 clones, more than 85% were seen once, and the ten largest hold about 2%. Sequences were derived from peripheral blood, sampled in the first trimester of pregnancy. The receptor source for this set is a female donor with multiple sclerosis, enrolled in a pregnancy study.

The chain's CDR3 is CATSRGSVAGGPYEQYF. The CDR3 DNA follows: TGTGCCACCAGCAGAGGCTCGGTAGCGGGAGGGCCATACGAGCAGTACTTC. The chain employs TRBV15 and TRBJ2-7; 11 bases are a match to TRBD2. Germline V gene sequence: CDR1 LNHNV, CDR2 YYDKDF (reference sequence). J lost 4 bases, V lost 1 base, and 9 bases had no gene match. This CDR3 is 17 amino acids long.

The genes are TRBV13 and TRBJ1-1; 10 positions agree with TRBD1. There are 13 residues in the CDR3. Germline V gives CDR1 PRHDT, CDR2 FYEKMQ (reference sequence). The V and J ends lost 10 bases and 3 bases, in that order; junction bases with no gene match: 5. CDR3 DNA sequence: TGTGCCACCCGAGGGACAGGGGACACTGAAGCTTTCTTT. This translates into CATRGTGDTEAFF.

The chain joins TRBV7-8 to TRBJ2-5, with 8 bases fitting TRBD2. Trimming cost V 2 bases and J 1 base; bases outside gene matches: 3. The CDR3 has 15 residues. Per the germline V gene, CDR1 is SGHVS and CDR2 is FQNEAQ. CDR3 amino acids: CASSLKRGPQETQYF. The DNA for the CDR3 is TGTGCCAGCAGCTTAAAGCGGGGGCCCCAAGAGACCCAGTACTTC.

The genes are TRBV2 and TRBJ1-1; TRBD1 is a possible D gene (6 bases). V lost 5 bases and J lost 1, with 8 bases in between. The CDR3 has 13 residues. In germline, CDR1 is SNHLY, CDR2 FYNNEI. DNA for the CDR3: TGTGCCAGCAGTCCGACAGGGAACACTGAAGCTTTCTTT. This sequence encodes CASSPTGNTEAFF.

The genes are TRBV6-5 and TRBJ2-6; no definite D call. The V gene's germline CDR1 is MNHEY and CDR2 SVGAGI. The length of the CDR3 is 16 residues. Trimming pared 0 bases from V and 4 bases from J, leaving 10 bases between. CDR3 in DNA: TGTGCCAGCAGTTACTCCAGGTTCCCCGGGGCCAACGTCCTGACTTTC. Its protein is CASSYSRFPGANVLTF.

The chain has TRBV5-1 and TRBJ1-2; a possible D gene is TRBD1 (5 bases). Trimming shortened V by 3 bases and J by 4 bases, and 10 bases separated the two germline ends. This CDR3 contains 13 residues. CDR1 and CDR2 from the germline V gene are SGHRS and YFSETQ. CDR3 DNA: TGCGCCAGCAGCTCGGACAAGATCTATGGCTACACCTTC. Translation gives CASSSDKIYGYTF.

The rearrangement joins TRBV2 to TRBJ2-2; a weak D match, TRBD2 (6 bases). Germline values: CDR1 SNHLY, CDR2 FYNNEI. There are 17 residues in the CDR3. Trimming cost V 6 bases and J 6 bases, with 23 bases left between them. The CDR3 nucleotides are TGTGCCAGCAGCCTGAGGAGGGCCCGCATATCGCCCGGGGAGCTGTTTTTT. As protein: CASSLRRARISPGELFF.

V is TRBV27 and J is TRBJ2-7; D is possibly TRBD2 (6 bases). The germline V and J ends were trimmed by 5 bases and 0 bases, with 14 bases remaining between them. The CDR3 runs 15 residues. CDR1 MNHEY and CDR2 SMNVEV come from the germline V gene (reference sequence). CDR3 sequence (DNA): TGTGCCAGCAGTCCCCATCGCGGGGCCTCCTACGAGCAGTACTTC. Amino acid sequence: CASSPHRGASYEQYF.

The V call is TRBV27, the J call TRBJ1-1; unclear D gene. The CDR3 spans 14 residues. Germline CDR1 is MNHEY and CDR2 is SMNVEV (reference sequence). V was trimmed by 7 bases and J by 5 bases, leaving 17 bases between them. CDR3 nucleotides: TGTGCCAGCACCTCCCGAGAGGGTTTTACTGAAGCTTTCTTT. This codes for CASTSREGFTEAFF.

This chain uses TRBV6-5 with TRBJ2-7, with TRBD2 matching over 8 bases. CDR1 MNHEY and CDR2 SVGAGI come from the germline V gene. Germline trimming cut 5 bases from V and 6 bases from J; bases unmatched to any gene: 12. This CDR3 has 15 residues. DNA of the CDR3: TGTGCCAGCAGTGCCTCGAGCGGGGGCCGGGGCGAGCAGTACTTC. It translates to CASSASSGGRGEQYF.

The sample holds one count of this clone. CDR3 bases: TGTGCCAGCAGTCAGGGGTTTCCTAATGAAAAACTGTTTTTT. Translating gives CASSQGFPNEKLFF. This rearrangement joins TRBV27 to TRBJ1-4; possible D gene TRBD1, 6 bases. In germline, CDR1 is MNHEY, CDR2 SMNVEV (reference sequence). The CDR3 has 14 residues. The V end was cut by 5 bases, the J end by 3 bases, with 10 bases between.

This chain uses TRBV30 with TRBJ2-3; 9 bases map to TRBD1. J gave up 4 bases and V 5 bases, and 1 base lay outside the gene matches. Germline CDR1 is GTSNPN and CDR2 is SVGIG (reference sequence). The length of the CDR3 is 12 residues. For the CDR3, the DNA is TGTGCCTGGGGGACAGGGCCAGATACGCAGTATTTT. It encodes CAWGTGPDTQYF.

V and J are TRBV19 and TRBJ1-1; D is perhaps TRBD1 (6 bases). Trimming stripped 4 bases from V and 1 base from J, with 13 bases between. The germline CDR1 and CDR2 sequences are LNHDA and SQIVND (reference sequence). This CDR3 region has 15 residues. CDR3 DNA sequence: TGTGCCAGTAGTAGAGGAGGACAGCCGAACACTGAAGCTTTCTTT. Protein sequence: CASSRGGQPNTEAFF.

The chain is built from TRBV5-1 and TRBJ2-1; D is possibly TRBD2 (6 bases). V dropped 7 bases and J dropped 6 bases, with 14 bases sitting between them. This CDR3 contains 13 residues. Germline values: CDR1 SGHRS, CDR2 YFSETQ. The chain's CDR3 is CASWVTGGNEQFF. The CDR3 nucleotides are TGCGCCAGCTGGGTTACCGGGGGCAATGAGCAGTTCTTC.

V gene TRBV27 combines with J gene TRBJ2-7; TRBD1 matches 7 bases. The CDR3 has 16 amino acids. The germline gives CDR1 MNHEY, CDR2 SMNVEV (reference sequence). J gave up 4 bases and V 0 bases, and 9 bases lay outside the gene matches. CDR3 residues: CASSLSGGEMVYEQYF. DNA for the CDR3: TGTGCCAGCAGTTTATCAGGGGGCGAAATGGTGTACGAGCAGTACTTC.

The chain uses TRBV7-9 and TRBJ1-6, with D perhaps matching TRBD1 (6 bases). V was shortened by 5 bases and J by 14 bases, with 19 bases between the two germline ends. The CDR3 is 14 amino acids. From germline, CDR1 is SEHNR and CDR2 FQNEAQ (reference sequence). CDR3 amino acids: CASSRGGLGLALHF. The DNA for the CDR3 is TGTGCCAGCAGCAGGGGGGGACTTGGATTGGCCCTCCACTTT.

The J gene is TRBJ1-1, the V gene TRBV5-1, with D possibly TRBD1 on 6 matching bases. CDR1 is SGHRS and CDR2 is YFSETQ in the germline V gene. The CDR3 contains 13 residues. Trimming removed 2 bases from V and 2 bases from J, with 7 bases in between. The CDR3 bases are TGCGCCAGCAGCTTACAGGGAAACACTGAAGCTTTCTTT. Translation gives CASSLQGNTEAFF.

This chain links TRBV19 with TRBJ1-5, with 9 nucleotides matching TRBD1. The CDR3 length is 15 residues. Trimming removed 7 bases from V and 6 bases from J; junction bases left unmatched: 10. Germline V gene data show CDR1 as LNHDA and CDR2 as SQIVND (reference sequence). This chain's CDR3 is CASTGTGTLIQPQHF. The CDR3, as DNA: TGTGCCAGTACCGGGACAGGGACCCTTATTCAGCCCCAGCATTTT.

The rearrangement joins TRBV19 to TRBJ2-1, with TRBD2 matching over 7 bases. The germline V gene has CDR1 LNHDA and CDR2 SQIVND (reference sequence). The CDR3 covers 15 residues. After removal of 7 bases from V and 0 bases from J, the junction contained 6 bases not matched to a gene. The DNA for the CDR3 is TGTGCCAGTAAAGCGGGGAGGTACTCCTACAATGAGCAGTTCTTC. Translating it yields CASKAGRYSYNEQFF.

V gene TRBV15 combines with J gene TRBJ1-2; no firm D call. This CDR3 contains 15 residues. The germline CDR1 and CDR2 sequences are LNHNV and YYDKDF (reference sequence). Trimming shortened V by 1 base and J by 4 bases, and 13 bases separated the two germline ends. The CDR3 region is CATSRGGILGYGYTF. The CDR3 nucleotides are TGTGCCACCAGCAGAGGAGGCATTTTGGGCTATGGCTACACCTTC.

The chain is built from TRBV21-1 and TRBJ1-6. TRBV21-1 is noted as a pseudogene. This CDR3 spans 18 amino acids. CDR3 bases: TGTGCCAGCAGCAAAGGGCGGGGGTCCTACTCCTATAATTCACCCCTCCACTTT. Protein product: CASSKGRGSYSYNSPLHF.

This chain uses TRBV5-5 with TRBJ2-7; 10 nucleotides line up with TRBD1. V shed 6 bases and J 6 bases; nucleotides not matched to a gene: 9. The germline V gene encodes CDR1 SGHKS and CDR2 YYEKEE (reference sequence). This CDR3 region has 14 residues. The CDR3 sequence: CASIPGTGVREQYF. In DNA form, the CDR3 reads TGTGCCAGCATTCCCGGGACAGGGGTCCGCGAGCAGTACTTC.

This chain connects TRBV6-1 to TRBJ1-2; a weak D match, TRBD1 (5 bases). The CDR3 is 14 residues long. V was clipped by 1 base and J by 8 bases, with 14 bases between them. The V gene's germline CDR1 is MNHNS and CDR2 SASEGT. This CDR3 reads CASSEEAGIGGYTF. DNA for the CDR3: TGTGCCAGCAGTGAAGAGGCAGGGATAGGCGGCTACACCTTC.

The rearrangement uses TRBV5-1 and TRBJ2-1; 7 bases match TRBD2. V lost 3 bases and J lost 6; bases outside the gene matches: 12. This CDR3 is built from 16 residues. CDR1 is SGHRS and CDR2 is YFSETQ in the germline V gene. In DNA form, the CDR3 reads TGCGCCAGCAGCTGCCCTCGGGGCGGGAGTTGCAATGAGCAGTTCTTC. Protein sequence: CASSCPRGGSCNEQFF.

The genes are TRBV5-4 and TRBJ1-2; D possibly corresponds to TRBD1 (5 bases). Germline-derived CDR1 and CDR2 are SGHNT and YYREEE (reference sequence). Deletions cut 5 bases from V and 4 bases from J, with 12 bases between. The CDR3 sequence is 13 residues long. The CDR3 bases are TGTGCCAGCAGTCAAACAGGCGCCTATGGCTACACCTTC. Translation gives CASSQTGAYGYTF.

This sequence joins TRBV28 and TRBJ1-2, with TRBD1 matching over 12 bases. Germline V gene sequence: CDR1 MDHEN, CDR2 SYDVKM. This CDR3 is built from 15 residues. The V segment lost 6 bases and the J segment 6 bases; nucleotides outside the gene matches: 8. The CDR3 DNA reads TGTGCCAGCAGCCCCCCCGGGACAGGGGGCGATGGCTACACCTTC. It translates to CASSPPGTGGDGYTF.

The chain is built from TRBV7-8 and TRBJ1-6; maybe TRBD1 (6 bases). Trimming left V 7 bases short and J 7 bases short, with 23 bases between. CDR3 length: 17 amino acids. The germline CDR1 and CDR2 sequences are SGHVS and FQNEAQ. The DNA of the CDR3 is TGTGCCAGCAACTCACTCCGGGGGGCCCAGATAAATTCACCCCTCCACTTT. This codes for CASNSLRGAQINSPLHF.

This clone was picked up one time. This chain's CDR3 is CASSRTSGSYEQYF. The CDR3 DNA reads TGCGCCAGCAGCCGGACTAGCGGGAGTTACGAGCAGTACTTC. The J gene is TRBJ2-7, the V gene TRBV5-1; 13 nucleotides align to TRBD2. The junction had 2 bases not matched to a gene; V was cut back by 4 bases and J by 4 bases. Germline CDR1 SGHRS, CDR2 YFSETQ. The CDR3 runs 14 residues.

A single count supports this clone. The chain links TRBV5-4 to TRBJ2-1; TRBD2 might be the D (5 bases). This CDR3 region has 14 residues. The germline V gene encodes CDR1 SGHNT and CDR2 YYREEE (reference sequence). The V end was cut by 6 bases, the J end by 7 bases, with 17 bases between. The CDR3: CASTNEGLINEQFF. CDR3 DNA: TGTGCCAGCACCAATGAGGGATTAATTAATGAGCAGTTCTTC.

The chain uses TRBV2 and TRBJ2-1, with 7 bases matching TRBD2. CDR1 is SNHLY and CDR2 is FYNNEI in the germline V gene. The CDR3 covers 19 residues. Trimming at V came to 3 bases and at J to 6 bases, leaving 20 bases not matched to a gene. The CDR3 nucleotides are TGTGCCAGCAGTGAGGGAGTGAGGACTAGTCAGAGACGGGGCAATGAGCAGTTCTTC. Translating gives CASSEGVRTSQRRGNEQFF.